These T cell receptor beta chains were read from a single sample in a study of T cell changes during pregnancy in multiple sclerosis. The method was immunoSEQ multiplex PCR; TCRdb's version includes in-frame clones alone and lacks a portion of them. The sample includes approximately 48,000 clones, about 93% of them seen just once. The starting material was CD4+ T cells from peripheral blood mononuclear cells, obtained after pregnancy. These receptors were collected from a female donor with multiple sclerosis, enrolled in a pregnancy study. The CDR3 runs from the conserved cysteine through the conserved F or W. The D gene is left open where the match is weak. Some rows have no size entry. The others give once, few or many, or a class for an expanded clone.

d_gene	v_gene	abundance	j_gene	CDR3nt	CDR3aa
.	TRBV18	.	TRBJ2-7	TGTGCCAGCTCACCAAGGGAGTCCTACGAGCAGTACTTC	CASSPRESYEQYF
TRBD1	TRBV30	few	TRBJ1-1	TGTGCCTGGACTCCACGAAGGGGACAGGGAATGTGGGAAGCTTTCTTT	CAWTPRRGQGMWEAFF
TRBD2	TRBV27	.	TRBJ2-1	TGTGCCAGCAGACCATCGGGACTAGCGGGCTATTACAATGAGCAGTTCTTC	CASRPSGLAGYYNEQFF
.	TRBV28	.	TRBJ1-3	TGTGCCAGCAGTTTATACGGGGGAACTGGAAACACCATATATTTT	CASSLYGGTGNTIYF
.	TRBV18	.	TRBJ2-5	TGTGCCAGCTCACTAAAAATCCAAGAGACCCAGTACTTC	CASSLKIQETQYF
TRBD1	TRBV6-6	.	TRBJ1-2	TGTGCCAGCAGTTTGACAGGGGTCAAGGGCTATGGCTACACCTTC	CASSLTGVKGYGYTF
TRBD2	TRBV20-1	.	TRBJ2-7	TGCAGTGCTAGAGCCGGGACTACGAAGTACTTC	CSARAGTTKYF
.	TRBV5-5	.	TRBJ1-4	TGTGCCAGCAGCTTAGTAGGGGGAGTTGAAAAACTGTTTTTT	CASSLVGGVEKLFF
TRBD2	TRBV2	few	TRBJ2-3	TGTGCCAGCAGCCCGACTAGCGGTGACACAGATACGCAGTATTTT	CASSPTSGDTDTQYF
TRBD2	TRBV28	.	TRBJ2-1	TGTGCCAGCAGTTTCCCCCTAGCGGGAGTATCCTACAATGAGCAGTTCTTC	CASSFPLAGVSYNEQFF
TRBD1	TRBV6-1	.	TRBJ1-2	TGTGCCAGCAGTGAAACGACAGGGGGCGGTTTCTATGGCTACACCTTC	CASSETTGGGFYGYTF
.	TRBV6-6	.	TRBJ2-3	TGTGCCAGTCCCGGGTCTAGCGCCACAGATACGCAGTATTTT	CASPGSSATDTQYF
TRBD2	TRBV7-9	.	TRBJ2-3	TGTGCCAGCAGCTCCATTACTAGCGGGATGGGGACAGATACGCAGTATTTT	CASSSITSGMGTDTQYF
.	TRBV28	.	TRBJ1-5	TGTGCCAGCAGTTTATTGGGGGGGCAGCCCCAGCATTTT	CASSLLGGQPQHF
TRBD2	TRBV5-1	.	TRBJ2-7	TGCGCCAGCAGCCCTCCTGGACTAGCGGGAAACTACGAGCAGTACTTC	CASSPPGLAGNYEQYF
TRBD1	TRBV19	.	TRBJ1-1	TGTGCCAGTAGCCTCAATACAGGGGTAAGGGCAAGGACTGAAGCTTTCTTT	CASSLNTGVRARTEAFF
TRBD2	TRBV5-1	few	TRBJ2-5	TGCGCCAGCAGGGTGGGACTAGCGGGAGAAGAGACCCAGTACTTC	CASRVGLAGEETQYF
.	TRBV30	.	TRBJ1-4	TGTGCCTGGAAGGGCAGGGGTTCTAATGAAAAACTGTTTTTT	CAWKGRGSNEKLFF
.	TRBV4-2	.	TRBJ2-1	TGTGCCAGCAGCCAAGAGGGGCAGGAGTCCTACAATGAGCAGTTCTTC	CASSQEGQESYNEQFF
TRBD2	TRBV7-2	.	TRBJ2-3	TGTGCCAGCAGCGTCACTGGGAGACTAGCGACAGATACGCAGTATTTT	CASSVTGRLATDTQYF
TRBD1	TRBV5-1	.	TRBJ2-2	TGCGCCAGCAGCCCCAGACAGGGAGCGAACACCGGGGAGCTGTTTTTT	CASSPRQGANTGELFF
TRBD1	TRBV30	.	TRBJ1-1	TGTGCCTGGAGTGTACGGGGGACAGGGCGTATGAACACTGAAGCTTTCTTT	CAWSVRGTGRMNTEAFF
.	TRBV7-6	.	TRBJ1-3	TGTGCCAGCAGCTCGACAGGAAACACCATATATTTT	CASSSTGNTIYF
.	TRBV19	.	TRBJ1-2	TGTGCCAGTAGTATGGTCCGGGGGGGAAGTGGCTATGGCTACACCTTC	CASSMVRGGSGYGYTF
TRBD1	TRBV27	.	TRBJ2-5	TGTGCCAGCAGTTTACAGGGGGCCAGGGGTGCGGAGACCCAGTACTTC	CASSLQGARGAETQYF
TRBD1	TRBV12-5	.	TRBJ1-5	TGTGCTAGTGGCCTCACCCTGGGGACAGGGAGTCCCAATCAGCCCCAGCATTTT	CASGLTLGTGSPNQPQHF
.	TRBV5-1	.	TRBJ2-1	TGCGCCAGCAGCTCGCGTGGTTGGGCGGGGACCCACAATGAGCAGTTCTTC	CASSSRGWAGTHNEQFF
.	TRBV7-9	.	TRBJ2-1	TGTGCCAGCAGCCGACGGGCCCAGGGCAACAATGAGCAGTTCTTC	CASSRRAQGNNEQFF
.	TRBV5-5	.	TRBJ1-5	TGTGCCAGCCGGCTGGGGGGGGGCATAGGCAATCAGCCCCAGCATTTT	CASRLGGGIGNQPQHF
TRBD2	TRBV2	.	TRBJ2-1	TGTGCCAGCAGTGCCGACCGACTAGCGGTTTCCTACAATGAGCAGTTCTTC	CASSADRLAVSYNEQFF
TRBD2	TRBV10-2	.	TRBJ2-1	TGCGCCAGCAGACTAGCGGGAGGGCCCTACAATGAGCAGTTCTTC	CASRLAGGPYNEQFF
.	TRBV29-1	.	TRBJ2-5	TGCAGCATAGACACAATCAGAGAGACCCAGTACTTC	CSIDTIRETQYF
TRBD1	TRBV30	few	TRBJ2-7	TGTGCCTGGAGTACCGGGACAGCAAACTACGAGCAGTACTTC	CAWSTGTANYEQYF
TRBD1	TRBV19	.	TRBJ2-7	TGTGCCAGTAGTCGCGGACAGGGCTTGCACGAGCAGTACTTC	CASSRGQGLHEQYF
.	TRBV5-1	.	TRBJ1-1	TGCGCCAGCACCTCCAGGGGTACTGAAGCTTTCTTT	CASTSRGTEAFF
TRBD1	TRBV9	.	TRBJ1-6	TGTGCCAGCAGCGTCACTTCGGGGACAGGGAATTCACCCCTCCACTTT	CASSVTSGTGNSPLHF
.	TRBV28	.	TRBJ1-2	TGTGCCAGCAGGGAGGGAGTGGGCAACTATGGCTACACCTTC	CASREGVGNYGYTF
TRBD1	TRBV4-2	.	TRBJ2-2	TGTGCCAGCAGCCACCAACAGGGGGCGCGGTACACCGGGGAGCTGTTTTTT	CASSHQQGARYTGELFF
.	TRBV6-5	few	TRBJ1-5	TGTGCCAGCAGTTACGATCAGGGTTTGGGTCAGCCCCAGCATTTT	CASSYDQGLGQPQHF
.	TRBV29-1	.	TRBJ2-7	TGCAGCGTTGTAGGAAGCGGTGCCTACGAGCAGTACTTC	CSVVGSGAYEQYF
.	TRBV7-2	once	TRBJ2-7	TGTGCCAGCAGCTTGGGAGTCGCACAATACGAGCAGTACTTC	CASSLGVAQYEQYF
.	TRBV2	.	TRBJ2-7	TGTGCCAGCATGTGGGCGTTCAACTACGAGCAGTACTTC	CASMWAFNYEQYF
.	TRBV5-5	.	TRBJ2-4	TGTGCCAGCAGCTTAACAGGGTTAAACATTCAGTACTTC	CASSLTGLNIQYF
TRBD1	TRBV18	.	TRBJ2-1	TGTGCCAGCTCACCACTACTGAGACAGGGGAGGTACAATGAGCAGTTCTTC	CASSPLLRQGRYNEQFF
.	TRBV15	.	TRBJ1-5	TGTGCCACCAGCAGAGAGGGGTTGGGTAAGATCAGGGGCAATCAGCCCCAGCATTTT	CATSREGLGKIRGNQPQHF
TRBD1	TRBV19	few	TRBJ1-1	TGTGCCAGTAGGGTGACAGGGGGCCTCGGCGCTTTCTTT	CASRVTGGLGAFF
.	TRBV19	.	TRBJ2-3	.	CASSILAASTDTQYF